The 25 T cell receptor beta chains given below trace back to one sample, sequenced in a study of graft-versus-host responses after intestinal transplantation. Their antigens remain unidentified. Measured with immunoSEQ multiplex PCR; TCRdb has only the in-frame clones, and not every one. In the table there are under 75,000 clones, 90% of which are singletons. Sequencing was performed on unstimulated CD8+ T cells sorted from spleen or lymph node cells, taken before transplant. These receptors were collected from a human donor who was the organ donor for an intestinal transplant.

V is TRBV11-3 and J is TRBJ1-1; D gene unclear. The germline V gene has CDR1 SGHNT and CDR2 YENEEA. The CDR3 contains 14 residues. V gave up 1 base and J gave up 4 bases, with 10 bases separating them. The CDR3 DNA reads as TGTGCCAGCAGCTTAGCTAATCGGGGCACTGAAGCTTTCTTT. Translated: CASSLANRGTEAFF. The complete variable domain, with remaining parts taken from reference TRBV11-3 and TRBJ1-1, reads EAGVVQSPRYKIIEKKQPVAFWCNPISGHNTLYWYLQNLGQGPELLIRYENEEAVDDSQLPKDRFSAERLKGVDSTLKIQPAELGDSAVYLCASSLANRGTEAFFGQGTRLTVV.

This chain uses TRBV15 with TRBJ2-3, with TRBD2 matching 10 bases. The trim removed 0 bases at V and 6 bases at J, leaving 9 bases unmatched. The CDR3 is 17 residues long. Germline loops: CDR1 LNHNV, CDR2 YYDKDF (reference sequence). The CDR3 coding sequence is TGTGCCACCAGCAGAGATCCTAGAGCGGGGGGGCTCGATACGCAGTATTTT. It encodes CATSRDPRAGGLDTQYF.

This clone has only one observation. CDR3 DNA: TGTGCCAGCAGCCCGGGACAGGGGGAGGGGAGTGAAAAACTGTTTTTT. Its translation: CASSPGQGEGSEKLFF. This chain connects TRBV5-8 to TRBJ1-4; 11 bases map to TRBD1. The CDR3 contains 16 residues. The V gene end was trimmed by 4 bases and the J gene end by 7 bases; junction bases not matched to a gene: 9. Germline CDR1 reads SGHTS; CDR2 reads YDEGEE.

This clone was counted once. The rearrangement links TRBV13 to TRBJ2-1, with 11 nucleotides matching TRBD2. The trim removed 5 bases at V and 5 bases at J, leaving 8 bases unmatched. This CDR3 comprises 16 residues. Germline CDR1 PRHDT, CDR2 FYEKMQ (reference sequence). CDR3 sequence reads: CASSPISGGADNEQFF. The DNA for the CDR3 is TGTGCCAGCAGCCCAATTAGCGGGGGGGCCGACAATGAGCAGTTCTTC.

This chain uses TRBV2 with TRBJ2-3; 11 bases line up with TRBD2. The V gene's germline CDR1 is SNHLY and CDR2 FYNNEI. The V gene end was trimmed by 5 bases and the J gene end by 3 bases; junction bases not matched to a gene: 19. The CDR3 consists of 20 residues. CDR3 bases: TGTGCCAGCAGTAGGACCGGGACTAGCGGAGGGGACGCTTGGACAGATACGCAGTATTTT. It translates to CASSRTGTSGGDAWTDTQYF.

This chain links TRBV7-2 with TRBJ2-5; TRBD2 agrees at 7 bases. Germline lookup yields CDR1 SGHTA and CDR2 FQGNSA. The CDR3 runs to 15 residues. With V trimmed by 7 bases and J by 0 bases, 8 bases remained unmatched. CDR3 region: CASNRAGYYQETQYF. CDR3 DNA: TGTGCCAGCAATCGAGCGGGGTATTACCAAGAGACCCAGTACTTC.

The table lists this clone with a few counts. V usage is TRBV7-9 and J usage is TRBJ1-2; 10 bases align to TRBD1. J lost 2 bases, V lost 6 bases, and 3 bases had no gene match. CDR1 SEHNR and CDR2 FQNEAQ come from the germline V gene (reference sequence). The CDR3 consists of 14 residues. The CDR3 loop reads CASSSGQGNYGYTF. CDR3 DNA sequence: TGTGCCAGCAGTTCGGGACAGGGGAACTATGGCTACACCTTC.

This chain joins TRBV5-1 and TRBJ1-2; D may be TRBD1 (5 bases). Trimming took off 1 base at V and 3 bases at J, with 22 bases between the two ends. Looked up from germline, CDR1 is SGHRS and CDR2 is YFSETQ. The CDR3 sequence is 18 residues long. The CDR3 is CASSLFLNGHPGHYGYTF. In DNA, the CDR3 is TGCGCCAGCAGCTTGTTCCTCAATGGACACCCGGGCCACTATGGCTACACCTTC.

The chain links TRBV9 to TRBJ2-3, with a tentative D call TRBD1 (7 bases). The CDR3 is 15 amino acids. The ends were cut back, 0 bases at V and 4 bases at J, with 12 bases in the middle. Germline loops: CDR1 SGDLS, CDR2 YYNGEE. The CDR3 coding sequence is TGTGCCAGCAGCGTAGACAGGGGAGGAGCAGATACGCAGTATTTT. Its protein is CASSVDRGGADTQYF.

This chain uses TRBV19 with TRBJ2-3, with D maybe TRBD2 (5 bases). Trimming removed 5 bases at V and 4 bases at J, with 13 bases between. CDR3 length: 14 residues. Looked up from germline, CDR1 is LNHDA and CDR2 is SQIVND (reference sequence). CDR3 amino acids: CASSGIGVSDTQYF. The DNA of the CDR3 is TGTGCCAGTAGTGGAATCGGGGTTTCAGATACGCAGTATTTT.

The J gene is TRBJ1-5, the V gene TRBV15; D possibly corresponds to TRBD1 (5 bases). This CDR3 has 14 amino acids. Germline loops: CDR1 LNHNV, CDR2 YYDKDF (reference sequence). V lost 4 bases, J lost 4 bases, and 11 bases lay in between. The CDR3 loop is CATSIRGRNQPQHF. CDR3 bases: TGTGCCACCAGCATCCGGGGGAGGAATCAGCCCCAGCATTTT.

The chain has TRBV4-1 and TRBJ1-2; 10 bases agree with TRBD1. This CDR3 contains 15 residues. Germline V gene sequence: CDR1 MGHRA, CDR2 YSYEKL. The J segment lost 8 bases and the V segment lost 1 base, leaving 7 bases of the junction unmatched. In DNA form, the CDR3 reads TGCGCCAGCAGCCAAGTTTTTCGGACAGGGGGAGGCTACACCTTC. This gives the protein CASSQVFRTGGGYTF.

V is TRBV5-8 and J is TRBJ1-2, with D uncertain. Trimming shortened V by 1 base and J by 6 bases, and 13 bases separated the two germline ends. The CDR3 runs 14 residues. Germline assignment: CDR1 SGHTS and CDR2 YDEGEE. CDR3 in amino acids: CASSLIGRDNGYTF. CDR3 nucleotide sequence: TGTGCCAGCAGCTTGATCGGGAGGGATAATGGCTACACCTTC.

The chain links TRBV6-5 to TRBJ1-1; D may be TRBD1 (5 bases). V lost 2 bases, J lost 1 base, and 11 bases lay in between. Per germline, CDR1 MNHEY and CDR2 SVGAGI. The CDR3 is 15 amino acids. DNA for the CDR3: TGTGCCAGCAGTTACGCGGTCAGGGAGAACACTGAAGCTTTCTTT. It yields the protein CASSYAVRENTEAFF.

The J gene is TRBJ2-1, the V gene TRBV7-2; D is possibly TRBD2 (6 bases). Deletions cut 4 bases from V and 3 bases from J, with 10 bases between. CDR3 size: 14 residues. CDR1 is SGHTA, CDR2 FQGNSA, per germline. CDR3 in DNA: TGTGCCAGCAGCTGGGTGGGAGGCTACAATGAGCAGTTCTTC. It encodes CASSWVGGYNEQFF.

This sequence joins TRBV30 and TRBJ1-2; D uncertain. Trimming left V 1 base short and J 8 bases short, with 14 bases between. The germline gives CDR1 GTSNPN, CDR2 SVGIG (reference sequence). This CDR3 comprises 13 residues. The CDR3 sequence: CAWSATASGGYTF. CDR3 in DNA: TGTGCCTGGAGTGCTACGGCCTCGGGGGGCTACACCTTC.

V gene TRBV10-1 combines with J gene TRBJ2-3; 8 bases are shared with TRBD1. The CDR3 is 17 amino acids. Trimming removed 4 bases from V and 2 bases from J; junction bases left unmatched: 11. The germline V gene encodes CDR1 WNHNN and CDR2 SYGVQD (reference sequence). CDR3 in amino acids: CASSGSGGGRDTDTQYF. The CDR3, as DNA: TGCGCCAGCAGTGGGTCAGGGGGCGGACGAGACACAGATACGCAGTATTTT.

This clone came up once. The chain employs TRBV2 and TRBJ1-5, with TRBD1 matching 7 bases. The CDR3 is 15 amino acids. The germline gives CDR1 SNHLY, CDR2 FYNNEI. V was pared by 3 bases and J by 0 bases, with 2 bases of the junction left unmatched. This CDR3 reads CASSEGQYSNQPQHF. CDR3 nucleotides: TGTGCCAGCAGTGAGGGACAGTATAGCAATCAGCCCCAGCATTTT.

The gene calls are TRBV6-1 and TRBJ2-7; 7 nucleotides line up with TRBD1. Germline CDR1 MNHNS, CDR2 SASEGT. This CDR3 spans 12 amino acids. With V trimmed by 5 bases and J by 6 bases, 4 bases remained unmatched. CDR3 region: CASSPTGFEQYV. The CDR3, as DNA: TGTGCCAGCAGTCCGACAGGGTTCGAGCAGTACGTC.

The sample holds one count of this clone. This chain links TRBV28 with TRBJ2-7, with D possibly being TRBD1 (6 bases). Germline lookup yields CDR1 MDHEN and CDR2 SYDVKM. The V and J ends lost 2 bases and 6 bases respectively, with 11 bases between them. The CDR3 has 13 amino acids. The CDR3 DNA follows: TGTGCCAGCAGTTTAGGGGGCCCCTCCGAGCAGTACGTC. This translates into CASSLGGPSEQYV.

The chain combines TRBV18 with TRBJ2-2, with 8 bases matching TRBD1. CDR1 and CDR2 from the germline V gene are KGHSH and LQKENI. The CDR3 contains 15 residues. After removal of 3 bases from V and 0 bases from J, the junction contained 0 bases not matched to a gene. CDR3 sequence: CASSPDRANTGELFF. Written as DNA, the CDR3 is TGTGCCAGCTCACCGGACAGGGCGAACACCGGGGAGCTGTTTTTT. The variable domain in full, completed from reference TRBV18 and TRBJ2-2, reads NAGVMQNPRHLVRRRGQEARLRCSPMKGHSHVYWYRQLPEEGLKFMVYLQKENIIDESGMPKERFSAEFPKEGPSILRIQQVVRGDSAAYFCASSPDRANTGELFFGEGSRLTVL.

The chain combines TRBV4-1 with TRBJ1-2, with 8 nucleotides matching TRBD1. The V segment lost 6 bases and the J segment 6 bases; nucleotides outside the gene matches: 15. The CDR3 length is 16 residues. Germline V gene sequence: CDR1 MGHRA, CDR2 YSYEKL. This CDR3 is CASSPGGQGLSDGYTF. Written as DNA, the CDR3 is TGCGCCAGCAGTCCAGGTGGACAGGGTTTGTCGGATGGCTACACCTTC.

This chain connects TRBV5-8 to TRBJ1-2; D is unresolved. Trimming took 5 bases from V and 3 from J, leaving 17 bases between them. Looked up from germline, CDR1 is SGHTS and CDR2 is YDEGEE. The CDR3 is 15 residues long. CDR3 DNA sequence: TGTGCCAGCAGTAAGGACGGACTACTCGACTATGGCTACACCTTC. Encoded protein: CASSKDGLLDYGYTF. Filled out from reference TRBV5-8 and TRBJ1-2, the complete variable domain reads EAGVTQSPTHLIKTRGQQATLRCSPISGHTSVYWYQQALGLGLQFLLWYDEGEERNRGNFPPRFSGRQFPNYSSELNVNALELEDSALYLCASSKDGLLDYGYTFGSGTRLTVV.

J is TRBJ1-2 and V is TRBV16; D possibly corresponds to TRBD1 (5 bases). V was shortened by 1 base and J by 0 bases, with 9 bases between the two germline ends. The germline gives CDR1 KGHSY, CDR2 FQNENV. The CDR3 totals 15 residues. The CDR3 here is CASSQLQDTNYGYTF. CDR3 DNA: TGTGCCAGCAGCCAATTACAGGATACTAACTATGGCTACACCTTC.

The rearrangement joins TRBV27 to TRBJ2-1, with TRBD2 matching over 7 bases. From germline, CDR1 is MNHEY and CDR2 SMNVEV (reference sequence). V lost 3 bases, J lost 5 bases, and 4 bases stayed unmatched. The CDR3 loop spans 14 amino acids. The CDR3 loop reads CASSLGGVHNEQFF. The CDR3 coding sequence is TGTGCCAGCAGTTTGGGGGGGGTCCACAATGAGCAGTTCTTC.